The 2 T cell receptor beta chains below all came from one sample that was sequenced in a study of CD8 T cells in Susac syndrome. Reverse transcription of roughly 0.5 to 1 ug RNA used random hexamers. One entry per CDR3 protein, called by TCRdb with MiXCR from the immunoSEQ multiplex PCR reads. Counted here are about 430,000 distinct CDR3 sequences, around 83% occurring once; the ten biggest clones make up about 0.1%. The material sequenced was CD8+ T cells from PBMCs. The source is a human donor with multiple sclerosis.

The V and J genes are TRBV19 and TRBJ1-2, with TRBD1 matching 9 bases. The ends lost 7 bases at V and 4 bases at J; junction bases unmatched: 7. Germline V gene data show CDR1 as LNHDA and CDR2 as SQIVND (reference sequence). The CDR3 totals 14 residues. CDR3 sequence reads: CASIRDRDGYGYTF. The CDR3, as DNA: TGTGCCAGTATTCGGGACAGGGATGGCTATGGCTACACCTTC.

V is TRBV29-1 and J is TRBJ2-7, with D possibly TRBD2 on 5 matching bases. Germline V gives CDR1 SQVTM, CDR2 ANQGSEA. The CDR3 sequence is 14 residues long. Trimming took 2 bases from V and 4 from J, leaving 15 bases between them. The CDR3 here is CSVELTERGYEQYF. The CDR3 DNA reads as TGCAGCGTTGAATTGACGGAACGGGGATACGAGCAGTACTTC.